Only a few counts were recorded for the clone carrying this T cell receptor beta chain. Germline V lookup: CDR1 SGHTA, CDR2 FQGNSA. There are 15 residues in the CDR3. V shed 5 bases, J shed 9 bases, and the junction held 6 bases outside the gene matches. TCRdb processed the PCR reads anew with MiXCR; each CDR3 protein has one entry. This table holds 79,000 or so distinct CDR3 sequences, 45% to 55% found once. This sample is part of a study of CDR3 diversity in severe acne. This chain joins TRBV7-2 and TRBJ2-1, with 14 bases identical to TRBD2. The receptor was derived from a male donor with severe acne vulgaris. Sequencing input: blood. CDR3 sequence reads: CASSGTSGSGSEQFF. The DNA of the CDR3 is TGTGCCAGCAGCGGGACTAGCGGGAGTGGCAGTGAGCAGTTCTTC.